The 22 T cell receptor beta chains presented below share a single source sample, sequenced in a study of Graves' ophthalmopathy and Graves' hyperthyroidism. Amplification targeted the TCR beta CDR3 regions, with RNA transcripts as the source material. The library came from an HTBI-primed first-round RT-PCR and a second-round multiplex PCR. Each CDR3 protein is one row after TCRdb ran MiXCR on the multiplex PCR reads. The data hold more than 300,000 distinct CDR3 sequences, with roughly 17% observed a single time. The sequenced material came from peripheral blood. These receptors were taken from an adult woman with stable Graves' hyperthyroidism.

This clonotype was picked up many times. The chain has TRBV7-9 and TRBJ1-2; 7 nucleotides align to TRBD1. Germline CDR1 reads SEHNR; CDR2 reads FQNEAQ (reference sequence). Unmatched junction bases numbered 3, after V lost 8 bases and J lost 3 bases. This CDR3 spans 12 amino acids. The CDR3 DNA is TGTGCCAGCGCCAGGGGGGACTATGGCTACACCTTC. It yields the protein CASARGDYGYTF. The complete variable domain, with remaining parts taken from reference TRBV7-9 and TRBJ1-2, reads DTGVSQNPRHKITKRGQNVTFRCDPISEHNRLYWYRQTLGQGPEFLTYFQNEAQLEKSRLLSDRFSAERPKGSFSTLEIQRTEQGDSAMYLCASARGDYGYTFGSGTRLTVV.

This clonotype turned up a few times. This chain uses TRBV2 with TRBJ2-7, with D perhaps matching TRBD2 (7 bases). CDR3 length equals 14 residues. V was pared by 7 bases and J by 3 bases, with 16 bases between. Germline V gene sequence: CDR1 SNHLY, CDR2 FYNNEI. Written as DNA, the CDR3 is TGTGCCAGCACCCCGGGGGGCACCGTCTACGAGCAGTACTTC. It specifies CASTPGGTVYEQYF.

This clonotype has only a few counts. The rearrangement links TRBV20-1 to TRBJ1-2; 7 nucleotides match TRBD1. The V gene end was trimmed by 6 bases and the J gene end by 4 bases; junction bases not matched to a gene: 8. The CDR3 has 13 amino acids. Germline V gene sequence: CDR1 DFQATT, CDR2 SNEGSKA (reference sequence). CDR3 in DNA: TGCAGTGCCGGGACAGCGGGGGGCTATGGCTACACCTTC. Translated, it gives CSAGTAGGYGYTF.

This clonotype was recorded many times. The chain links TRBV20-1 to TRBJ1-6, with D perhaps TRBD1 (5 bases). This CDR3 spans 13 amino acids. The V gene lost 0 bases and the J gene lost 10 bases, with 10 bases spanning the gap. CDR1 and CDR2 (germline): DFQATT, SNEGSKA (reference sequence). In DNA, the CDR3 is TGCAGTGCTAGAGATTTGGGGGGATCACCCCTCCACTTT. This sequence encodes CSARDLGGSPLHF.

This clonotype showed up many times. This chain links TRBV2 with TRBJ2-7; D is unclear. The CDR3 runs to 13 residues. Germline lookup yields CDR1 SNHLY and CDR2 FYNNEI. V was cut by 6 bases and J by 0 bases, with 9 bases left in between. CDR3 nucleotide sequence: TGTGCCAGCAGATACCCGAGCTCCTACGAGCAGTACTTC. It specifies CASRYPSSYEQYF.

This clonotype has more than one count but fewer than ten. CDR3 sequence: CASSLIGGQSSYEQYF. CDR3 bases: TGTGCCAGCAGTTTAATAGGGGGACAGAGCTCCTACGAGCAGTACTTC. The genes are TRBV27 and TRBJ2-7, with 7 nucleotides matching TRBD1. The CDR3 is 16 amino acids. Unmatched junction bases numbered 7, after V lost 2 bases and J lost 0 bases. Germline lookup yields CDR1 MNHEY and CDR2 SMNVEV (reference sequence).

This clonotype occurred many times. The CDR3, as DNA: TGTGCCAGCCGAGGAGCTCGCGGATACGAGCAGTACTTC. It specifies CASRGARGYEQYF. The chain carries TRBV12-3 or TRBV12-4 and TRBJ2-7; no clear D gene. With 8 bases removed from V and 4 bases from J, the gap between germline ends came to 15 bases. The CDR3 is 13 residues long.

This clonotype was seen ten or more times. The chain combines TRBV10-3 with TRBJ1-3; D is uncertain. The CDR3 runs 12 residues. Germline lookup yields CDR1 ENHRY and CDR2 SYGVKD. V dropped 0 bases and J dropped 14 bases, with 11 bases sitting between them. The CDR3 coding sequence is TGTGCCATCAGTGAGTCCGGTGGAACCGTATATTTT. This sequence encodes CAISESGGTVYF.

This clonotype was seen at least ten times. V gene TRBV18 combines with J gene TRBJ1-6; D is unclear. Germline CDR1 KGHSH, CDR2 LQKENI. This CDR3 has 14 amino acids. Trimming cost V 4 bases and J 7 bases, with 11 bases left between them. CDR3 loop: CASSLETFNSPLHF. The CDR3 DNA follows: TGTGCCAGCTCACTTGAGACGTTCAATTCACCCCTCCACTTT.

This clonotype showed up many times. The chain uses TRBV5-1 and TRBJ2-5; 9 nucleotides align to TRBD2. The CDR3 runs to 17 residues. In germline, CDR1 is SGHRS, CDR2 YFSETQ. With V trimmed by 5 bases and J by 2 bases, 13 bases remained unmatched. CDR3 nucleotides: TGCGCCAGCAGACGAATAGGGGCTAGCGGGGAACAAGAGACCCAGTACTTC. Its translation is CASRRIGASGEQETQYF.

Turning to this clonotype: This may be a read error: a much more frequent sequence differs by one nucleotide. This chain uses TRBV29-1 with TRBJ1-1, with D maybe TRBD1 (6 bases). The CDR3 sequence is 13 residues long. Per germline, CDR1 SQVTM and CDR2 ANQGSEA. The DNA of the CDR3 is TGCAGCGTTGACAGGGGCCTGAACACTGAAGCTTGCTTT. As protein: CSVDRGLNTEACF.

This clonotype was observed many times. The chain joins TRBV28 to TRBJ2-5; TRBD1 is a possible D gene (6 bases). Deletions cut 1 base from V and 5 bases from J, with 20 bases between. In germline, CDR1 is MDHEN, CDR2 SYDVKM. The CDR3 is 17 amino acids. The CDR3 reads CASSLSEDGGYRETQYF. CDR3 DNA sequence: TGTGCCAGCAGTTTATCTGAGGATGGGGGCTACCGGGAGACCCAGTACTTC.

This clonotype was counted at least ten times. The V and J genes are TRBV24-1 and TRBJ1-1; 8 positions match TRBD1. There are 17 residues in the CDR3. The germline V gene has CDR1 KGHDR and CDR2 SFDVKD. The junction had 21 bases not matched to a gene; V was cut back by 9 bases and J by 7 bases. The CDR3 loop is CATPGTGEPMVASEAFF. The CDR3 DNA is TGTGCCACCCCCGGGACAGGCGAACCTATGGTGGCGAGTGAAGCTTTCTTT.

This clonotype was seen repeatedly, ten times or more. The rearrangement joins TRBV15 to TRBJ2-7; D may correspond to TRBD1 or TRBD2 (5 bases each). Germline assignment: CDR1 LNHNV and CDR2 YYDKDF (reference sequence). V was trimmed by 3 bases and J by 4 bases, leaving 16 bases between them. The CDR3 sequence is 15 residues long. This chain's CDR3 is CATSSTGTAIYEQYF. The CDR3, as DNA: TGTGCCACCAGCAGCACCGGGACCGCGATTTACGAGCAGTACTTC.

This clonotype came up many times. The chain recombines TRBV28 with TRBJ2-5; the D is unclear. This CDR3 comprises 14 residues. V lost 2 bases, J lost 5 bases, and 12 bases lay in between. Germline V gives CDR1 MDHEN, CDR2 SYDVKM. For the CDR3, the DNA is TGTGCCAGCAGTTTACTCCTTTTTTGGGAGACCCAGTACTTC. This encodes CASSLLLFWETQYF.

V gene TRBV14 combines with J gene TRBJ2-3; 13 nucleotides match TRBD2. Per the germline V gene, CDR1 is SGHDN and CDR2 is FVKESK. Trimming removed 1 base from V and 14 bases from J; junction bases left unmatched: 9. The CDR3 extends over 15 amino acids. CDR3 DNA sequence: TGTGCCAGCAGCCAAGGGACTAGCGGGGGATTGGTGCGGTATTTT. It specifies CASSQGTSGGLVRYF. Combining the CDR3 with reference TRBV14 and TRBJ2-3 gives the whole variable domain EAGVTQFPSHSVIEKGQTVTLRCDPISGHDNLYWYRRVMGKEIKFLLHFVKESKQDESGMPNNRFLAERTGGTYSTLKVQPAELEDSGVYFCASSQGTSGGLVRYFGPGTRLTVL.

This clonotype has only a few counts. CDR3 DNA: TGCAGCGTGAGGTTCGGACAGCGACTCAGCACAGATACGCAGTATTTT. Its protein product is CSVRFGQRLSTDTQYF. The gene calls are TRBV29-1 and TRBJ2-3, with D perhaps matching TRBD1 (6 bases). Trimming removed 6 bases from V and 0 bases from J, with 19 bases in between. Germline-derived CDR1 and CDR2 are SQVTM and ANQGSEA. The CDR3 runs 16 residues.

In this sample, this clonotype turned up a few times. The rearrangement links TRBV30 to TRBJ2-4; D is unclear. The V end was cut by 6 bases, the J end by 7 bases, with 10 bases between. The CDR3 covers 11 residues. Germline-derived CDR1 and CDR2 are GTSNPN and SVGIG (reference sequence). The DNA for the CDR3 is TGTGCCTGCCATCGTCGGAACATTCAGTACTTC. It translates to CACHRRNIQYF.

As to this clonotype: The junction and the germline gene differ at one end; a read error may be behind it. The rearrangement uses TRBV12-3 or TRBV12-4 and TRBJ2-5; 8 bases are a match to TRBD1. CDR3 length equals 15 residues. The CDR3 sequence: CASTLPGQGEETLYF. The CDR3 bases are TGTGCCAGCACTTTACCCGGACAGGGAGAAGAGACCCTGTACTTC.

At least ten counts were recorded for this clonotype. This chain joins TRBV4-1 and TRBJ2-5; weak D call: TRBD2 (7 bases). Germline V CDR1 and CDR2: MGHRA, YSYEKL. V gave up 4 bases and J gave up 5 bases, with 17 bases separating them. The CDR3 loop spans 15 amino acids. The CDR3 reads CASSPERGGPETQYF. CDR3 coding DNA: TGCGCCAGCAGCCCCGAAAGGGGGGGGCCGGAGACCCAGTACTTC.

This clonotype was detected ten times or more. The rearrangement uses TRBV19 and TRBJ1-1, with D maybe TRBD1 (5 bases). The CDR3 spans 13 residues. Germline CDR1 and CDR2: LNHDA and SQIVND (reference sequence). The ends were cut back, 5 bases at V and 7 bases at J, with 14 bases in the middle. The CDR3 protein is CASSRYKGFEAFF. The CDR3, as DNA: TGTGCCAGTAGTCGGTATAAGGGGTTTGAAGCTTTCTTT.

The rearrangement links TRBV12-5 to TRBJ1-2, with unresolved D. The V end lost 2 bases, the J end lost 4 bases, and 17 bases lay between the germline ends. The germline V gene has CDR1 LGHNT and CDR2 FRNRAP. There are 16 residues in the CDR3. Here the CDR3 DNA reads TGTGCTAGTGGTTTGAGGTCGGGTTCCACGTCCTATGGCTACACCTTC. Its protein is CASGLRSGSTSYGYTF.